The clone carrying this TCR beta chain was recorded many times. This entry comes from a study of low-dose radiotherapy and immunotherapy resistance in tumors. Study as a whole: Cohort 1 got 0.5 Gy per fraction every 2 weeks, 6.5 Gy in total. Each patient was administered nivolumab intravenously at 240 mg, which was a flat dose, every two weeks, along with intravenous ipilimumab at 1 mg/kg every six weeks.

CDR3 size: 15 residues. Trimming cost V 2 bases and J 5 bases; bases outside gene matches: 4. Germline CDR1 MNHNS, CDR2 SASEGT. First-strand cDNA used TRAV- and TRBV-specific primers, covering alpha and beta chains. For amplifying TCRs, the PCR ran for around 20 cycles with Phusion, which was used together with a constant-region primer and the adapter on the V primers. In vitro transcription served to amplify the isolated mRNA. TCRdb recomputed calls from the reads with MiXCR, one row per CDR3 protein. The sample lists under 90,000 distinct CDR3 sequences, around 31% occurring once. Time point reported: before trial treatment. All eligible patients presented with advanced solid tumors that contained no tumor-infiltrating lymphocytes.

This receptor was identified in a female donor with ovarian cancer. V usage is TRBV6-1 and J usage is TRBJ2-1; TRBD2 matches at 9 bases. The sample was PBMCs, taken before treatment. The CDR3 sequence is CASSESLAGNNEQFF. CDR3 sequence (DNA): TGTGCCAGCAGTGAAAGTCTAGCGGGAAACAATGAGCAGTTCTTC.